The 32 T cell receptor beta chains given below trace back to one sample, sequenced in a study of CD8 T cells in Susac syndrome. An input of roughly 0.5 to 1 ug of RNA was subjected to reverse transcription using random hexamers. TCRdb called the immunoSEQ multiplex PCR reads again in MiXCR, with one record for every CDR3 protein. The sample lists under 200,000 distinct CDR3 sequences, approximately 95% occurring once. Sequencing was performed on CD8+ T cells from PBMCs. The receptors stem from a human donor with Susac syndrome.

This chain links TRBV24-1 with TRBJ1-4; 7 nucleotides match TRBD1. Germline V gene lookup returns CDR1 KGHDR and CDR2 SFDVKD. Unmatched junction bases numbered 6, after V lost 9 bases and J lost 3 bases. CDR3 length: 14 residues. CDR3 DNA: TGTGCCACCGGTACAGGGGACCCTAATGAAAAACTGTTTTTT. Amino acid sequence: CATGTGDPNEKLFF.

The V and J genes are TRBV4-1 and TRBJ2-7; possibly TRBD2 for D (6 bases). V lost 4 bases and J lost 3, with 10 bases in between. Germline CDR1 and CDR2: MGHRA and YSYEKL. The length of the CDR3 is 13 residues. The CDR3 DNA reads as TGCGCCAGCAGCCGGGGGGATTTCTACGAGCAGTACTTC. Amino acids: CASSRGDFYEQYF.

The gene calls are TRBV7-3 and TRBJ1-1; weak D call: TRBD1 (5 bases). This CDR3 region has 13 residues. From germline, CDR1 is SGHTA and CDR2 FQGTGA. V lost 5 bases to trimming and J lost 1 base, with 8 bases between them. The CDR3 DNA is TGTGCCAGCAGCATAGGGGAGAACACTGAAGCTTTCTTT. Its translation is CASSIGENTEAFF.

The DNA of the CDR3 is TGTGCCAGCAGCTTAGCTTCCTGGACCTATAATTCACCCCTCCACTTT. Residues: CASSLASWTYNSPLHF. The chain recombines TRBV7-9 with TRBJ1-6; D gene ambiguous. V lost 0 bases to trimming and J lost 2 bases, with 8 bases between them. The germline CDR1 and CDR2 sequences are SEHNR and FQNEAQ (reference sequence). The length of the CDR3 is 16 residues.

CDR3 in amino acids: CASSQKRGGTDTQYF. The CDR3 coding sequence is TGTGCCAGCAGCCAAAAGCGGGGGGGCACAGATACGCAGTATTTT. The V gene is TRBV14, the J gene TRBJ2-3; 9 bases are shared with TRBD2. This CDR3 spans 15 amino acids. CDR1 and CDR2 from the germline V gene are SGHDN and FVKESK. Losses at the gene ends were 2 bases for V and 1 base for J; bases not matched to a gene: 1.

The genes are TRBV9 and TRBJ2-3; D may be TRBD2 (5 bases). CDR3 length equals 13 residues. The germline V and J ends were trimmed by 0 bases and 4 bases, with 6 bases remaining between them. From germline, CDR1 is SGDLS and CDR2 YYNGEE. The CDR3 DNA sequence: TGTGCCAGCAGCGTAGACGGGGCAGATACGCAGTATTTT. It specifies CASSVDGADTQYF.

This clonotype has a single count. This chain uses TRBV7-2 with TRBJ1-6; D remains unclear. CDR1 SGHTA and CDR2 FQGNSA come from the germline V gene. This CDR3 spans 14 amino acids. V lost 1 base, J lost 10 bases, and 11 bases lay in between. DNA of the CDR3: TGTGCCAGCAGCTTAGATTGGGGATCATCACCCCTCCACTTT. Residues: CASSLDWGSSPLHF.

The rearrangement uses TRBV10-3 and TRBJ2-3, with D possibly being TRBD1 or TRBD2 (5 bases each). Germline loops: CDR1 ENHRY, CDR2 SYGVKD. This CDR3 comprises 16 residues. V was pared by 7 bases and J by 0 bases, with 17 bases between. CDR3 nucleotide sequence: TGTGCCATCACCCGGGACGGTGGAACTAGCACAGATACGCAGTATTTT. It is translated as CAITRDGGTSTDTQYF.

V and J are TRBV7-8 and TRBJ2-1; TRBD2 agrees at 11 bases. Germline V CDR1 and CDR2: SGHVS, FQNEAQ. With V trimmed by 5 bases and J by 3 bases, 6 bases remained unmatched. The CDR3 runs 16 residues. This chain's CDR3 is CASSGPGLAVYNEQFF. The CDR3 DNA reads TGTGCCAGCAGCGGACCGGGACTAGCGGTCTACAATGAGCAGTTCTTC.

This chain links TRBV15 with TRBJ1-6, with TRBD1 identical over 7 bases. Germline lookup yields CDR1 LNHNV and CDR2 YYDKDF (reference sequence). With 5 bases clipped from V and 9 bases from J, the junction kept 10 bases outside the gene matches. The CDR3 runs 15 residues. The CDR3 region has the DNA TGTGCCACCAGCGATCGACAGGGCTTCGCTTCACCCCTCCACTTT. Translating gives CATSDRQGFASPLHF. The variable domain in full, completed from reference TRBV15 and TRBJ1-6, reads DAMVIQNPRYQVTQFGKPVTLSCSQTLNHNVMYWYQQKSSQAPKLLFHYYDKDFNNEADTPDNFQSRRPNTSFCFLDIRSPGLGDTAMYLCATSDRQGFASPLHFGNGTRLTVT.

This clonotype has only one observation. The chain is built from TRBV5-1 and TRBJ1-1; D is unresolved. The CDR3 is made up of 13 amino acids. The V end lost 1 base, the J end lost 3 bases, and 7 bases lay between the germline ends. Germline values: CDR1 SGHRS, CDR2 YFSETQ. The CDR3 region has the DNA TGCGCCAGCAGCTTGTCGTATGACACTGAAGCTTTCTTT. It specifies CASSLSYDTEAFF.

The J gene is TRBJ2-3, the V gene TRBV4-2; TRBD2 matches 7 bases. Looked up from germline, CDR1 is LGHNA and CDR2 is YNFKEQ. After removal of 1 base from V and 5 bases from J, the junction contained 12 bases not matched to a gene. The CDR3 contains 17 residues. This chain's CDR3 is CASSQVVVTSTQDTQYF. The CDR3 region has the DNA TGTGCCAGCAGCCAAGTTGTGGTGACTAGCACCCAAGATACGCAGTATTTT.

This clonotype was counted once. This sequence joins TRBV4-1 and TRBJ1-1; D not resolved. The CDR3 is 13 amino acids. The germline V gene encodes CDR1 MGHRA and CDR2 YSYEKL. V lost 0 bases and J 7 bases, leaving 9 bases between the germline ends. Here the CDR3 DNA reads TGCGCCAGCAGCCAAGACTCCGGGGATGAAGCTTTCTTT. It codes for CASSQDSGDEAFF.

This chain links TRBV15 with TRBJ2-7; the D gene is possibly TRBD1 (6 bases). The CDR3 is 14 residues long. Germline assignment: CDR1 LNHNV and CDR2 YYDKDF (reference sequence). Between the trimmed V and J ends, which lost 0 bases and 2 bases, there was a span of 8 bases. This CDR3 reads CATSREDSTYEQYF. In nucleotides, the CDR3 is TGTGCCACCAGCAGAGAGGACAGTACCTACGAGCAGTACTTC. The whole variable domain, remainder taken from reference TRBV15 and TRBJ2-7, is DAMVIQNPRYQVTQFGKPVTLSCSQTLNHNVMYWYQQKSSQAPKLLFHYYDKDFNNEADTPDNFQSRRPNTSFCFLDIRSPGLGDTAMYLCATSREDSTYEQYFGPGTRLTVT.

V and J are TRBV6-6 and TRBJ1-1, with unresolved D. V was clipped by 0 bases and J by 4 bases, with 15 bases between them. Germline CDR1 is MNHNY and CDR2 is SVGAGI (reference sequence). The CDR3 sequence is 16 residues long. The CDR3 DNA follows: TGTGCCAGCAGTTACTCGCGAGGATCGGCCGGCACTGAAGCTTTCTTT. This translates into CASSYSRGSAGTEAFF.

V and J are TRBV20-1 and TRBJ1-1; D gene unclear. CDR3 length: 15 amino acids. Trimming stripped 5 bases from V and 6 bases from J, with 22 bases between. Germline loops: CDR1 DFQATT, CDR2 SNEGSKA (reference sequence). The DNA of the CDR3 is TGCAGTGCTCTACGACGGCCGGGGTGGAATGCTGAAGCTTTCTTT. Amino acid sequence: CSALRRPGWNAEAFF.

The V and J genes are TRBV4-1 and TRBJ1-1, with D possibly matching TRBD1 (5 bases). The CDR3 runs 13 residues. The germline V and J ends were trimmed by 2 bases and 10 bases, with 14 bases remaining between them. Germline V gene data show CDR1 as MGHRA and CDR2 as YSYEKL. CDR3: CASSQLGQRGAFF. The CDR3 DNA sequence: TGCGCCAGCAGCCAACTAGGACAAAGGGGAGCTTTCTTT.

The chain has TRBV20-1 and TRBJ1-5, with 8 bases identical to TRBD1. Per germline, CDR1 DFQATT and CDR2 SNEGSKA (reference sequence). Trimming took 5 bases from V and 5 from J; bases not matched to a gene: 8. CDR3 size: 14 residues. The CDR3 is CSALGTGQHQPQHF. In DNA, the CDR3 is TGCAGTGCTCTCGGGACAGGCCAACATCAGCCCCAGCATTTT.

The V and J genes are TRBV19 and TRBJ1-2, with D tentatively TRBD1 (5 bases). Germline V gene lookup returns CDR1 LNHDA and CDR2 SQIVND (reference sequence). CDR3 length: 15 residues. V shed 4 bases and J shed 2 bases, with 14 bases lying between them. In DNA, the CDR3 is TGTGCCAGTAGTACAATGGCAGGGAACAACTATGGCTACACCTTC. It is translated as CASSTMAGNNYGYTF.

The J gene is TRBJ2-1, the V gene TRBV11-2, with TRBD2 identical over 7 bases. Trimming took 5 bases from V and 6 from J; bases not matched to a gene: 4. CDR1 is SGHAT, CDR2 FQNNGV, per germline. The CDR3 totals 13 residues. The CDR3 loop is CASSHGRINEQFF. The CDR3 bases are TGTGCCAGCAGCCACGGGAGGATCAATGAGCAGTTCTTC.

The V call is TRBV3-1, the J call TRBJ1-1; TRBD1 aligns across 8 bases. Germline V gene data show CDR1 as LGHDT and CDR2 as YNNKEL (reference sequence). There are 13 residues in the CDR3. Germline trimming cut 2 bases from V and 10 bases from J; bases unmatched to any gene: 6. CDR3 region: CASSQRDRGPAFF. DNA of the CDR3: TGTGCCAGCAGCCAACGAGACAGGGGACCAGCTTTCTTT.

The chain combines TRBV29-1 with TRBJ2-5; a weak D match, TRBD2 (5 bases). Germline-derived CDR1 and CDR2 are SQVTM and ANQGSEA. CDR3 length: 16 amino acids. V lost 4 bases to trimming and J lost 1 base, with 19 bases between them. In DNA form, the CDR3 reads TGCAGCGTTGGGATTGGCGGGCACCGATTCCAAGAGACCCAGTACTTC. Its protein product is CSVGIGGHRFQETQYF. The complete variable domain, with remaining parts taken from reference TRBV29-1 and TRBJ2-5, reads SAVISQKPSRDICQRGTSLTIQCQVDSQVTMMFWYRQQPGQSLTLIATANQGSEATYESGFVIDKFPISRPNLTFSTLTVSNMSPEDSSIYLCSVGIGGHRFQETQYFGPGTRLLVL.

J is TRBJ2-3 and V is TRBV19; D not certain. The germline V and J ends were trimmed by 2 bases and 8 bases, with 11 bases remaining between them. This CDR3 is built from 13 residues. The V gene's germline CDR1 is LNHDA and CDR2 SQIVND (reference sequence). This chain's CDR3 is CASSITPSGTQYF. DNA for the CDR3: TGTGCCAGTAGTATAACACCGTCGGGTACGCAGTATTTT.

The chain has TRBV3-1 and TRBJ2-2, with D maybe TRBD2 (6 bases). The V end lost 0 bases, the J end lost 9 bases, and 8 bases lay between the germline ends. Germline CDR1 is LGHDT and CDR2 is YNNKEL (reference sequence). The CDR3 has 13 residues. The DNA for the CDR3 is TGTGCCAGCAGCCAAGACGGGGGTCGGGAGCTGTTTTTT. Protein product: CASSQDGGRELFF.

The genes are TRBV13 and TRBJ2-3; 9 nucleotides agree with TRBD2. The V and J ends lost 5 bases and 4 bases, in that order; junction bases with no gene match: 4. Germline CDR1 PRHDT, CDR2 FYEKMQ (reference sequence). CDR3 size: 14 residues. DNA for the CDR3: TGTGCCAGCAGCACGGCGGGGGGGCCAGATACGCAGTATTTT. This sequence encodes CASSTAGGPDTQYF.

The chain uses TRBV25-1 and TRBJ1-4; D is ambiguous. The length of the CDR3 is 11 residues. Trimming cost V 4 bases and J 8 bases, with 5 bases left between them. Germline V lookup: CDR1 MGHDK, CDR2 SYGVNS. The CDR3 region is CASSVGEKLFF. The CDR3 nucleotides read TGTGCCAGCAGTGTAGGAGAAAAACTGTTTTTT.

The rearrangement joins TRBV6-6 to TRBJ1-1, with D perhaps TRBD1 (5 bases). The V gene lost 6 bases and the J gene lost 7 bases, with 12 bases spanning the gap. CDR3 length: 12 amino acids. Germline V gene lookup returns CDR1 MNHNY and CDR2 SVGAGI (reference sequence). CDR3 sequence (DNA): TGTGCCAGCAGGGACGCGGGGGTTGAAGCTTTCTTT. This gives the protein CASRDAGVEAFF.

The rearrangement links TRBV2 to TRBJ1-1; D call uncertain. V was pared by 4 bases and J by 8 bases, with 23 bases between. The CDR3 spans 16 residues. Germline-derived CDR1 and CDR2 are SNHLY and FYNNEI. In DNA, the CDR3 is TGTGCCAGCAGTGCCCGGATATTGTCACATCGGCTCGAAGCTTTCTTT. Translation: CASSARILSHRLEAFF. The full variable domain, completed using reference TRBV2 and TRBJ1-1, is EPEVTQTPSHQVTQMGQEVILRCVPISNHLYFYWYRQILGQKVEFLVSFYNNEISEKSEIFDDQFSVERPDGSNFTLKIRSTKLEDSAMYFCASSARILSHRLEAFFGQGTRLTVV.

The chain links TRBV12-3 or TRBV12-4 to TRBJ2-3, with TRBD2 matching 9 bases. The V segment lost 7 bases and the J segment 2 bases; nucleotides outside the gene matches: 7. The CDR3 covers 15 residues. The CDR3 loop is CASTAAGGLTDTQYF. CDR3 in DNA: TGTGCCAGCACGGCAGCGGGGGGCCTCACAGATACGCAGTATTTT.

The CDR3 DNA follows: TGTGCCAGCAGCTTAGCGGGACGGTACACTGAAGCTTTCTTT. Translated, it gives CASSLAGRYTEAFF. V usage is TRBV11-2 and J usage is TRBJ1-1; D may be TRBD1 (5 bases). CDR3 length: 14 residues. V lost 1 base to trimming and J lost 3 bases, with 9 bases between them. The germline V gene has CDR1 SGHAT and CDR2 FQNNGV.

The chain recombines TRBV7-8 with TRBJ2-7, with 8 bases that match TRBD1. The CDR3 contains 16 residues. Per germline, CDR1 SGHVS and CDR2 FQNEAQ. Unmatched junction bases numbered 6, after V lost 2 bases and J lost 0 bases. The CDR3 region has the DNA TGTGCCAGCAGCTTACGACGGGACAGGATCTCCTACGAGCAGTACTTC. The encoded protein is CASSLRRDRISYEQYF. Filled out from reference TRBV7-8 and TRBJ2-7, the complete variable domain reads GAGVSQSPRYKVAKRGQDVALRCDPISGHVSLFWYQQALGQGPEFLTYFQNEAQLDKSGLPSDRFFAERPEGSVSTLKIQRTQQEDSAVYLCASSLRRDRISYEQYFGPGTRLTVT.

This clonotype was seen once. The chain joins TRBV6-5 to TRBJ1-5; perhaps TRBD1 as D (5 bases). Per germline, CDR1 MNHEY and CDR2 SVGAGI. The CDR3 spans 15 residues. Deletions cut 4 bases from V and 0 bases from J, with 10 bases between. This chain's CDR3 is CASSLRGYSNQPQHF. CDR3 sequence (DNA): TGTGCCAGCAGTTTGAGGGGCTATAGCAATCAGCCCCAGCATTTT.